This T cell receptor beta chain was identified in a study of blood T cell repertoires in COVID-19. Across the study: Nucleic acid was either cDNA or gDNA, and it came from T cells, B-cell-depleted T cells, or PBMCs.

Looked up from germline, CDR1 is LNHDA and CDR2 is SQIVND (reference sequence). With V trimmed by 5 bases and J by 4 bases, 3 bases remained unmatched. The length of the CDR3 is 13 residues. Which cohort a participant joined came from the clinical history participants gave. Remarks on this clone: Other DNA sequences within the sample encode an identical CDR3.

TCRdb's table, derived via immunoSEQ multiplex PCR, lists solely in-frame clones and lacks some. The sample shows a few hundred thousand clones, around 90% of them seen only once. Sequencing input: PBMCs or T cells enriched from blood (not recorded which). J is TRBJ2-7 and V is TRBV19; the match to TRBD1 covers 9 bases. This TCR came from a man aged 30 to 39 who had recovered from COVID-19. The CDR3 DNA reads TGTGCCAGTAGTTCGGGACAGGGATACGAGCAGTACTTC. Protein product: CASSSGQGYEQYF.